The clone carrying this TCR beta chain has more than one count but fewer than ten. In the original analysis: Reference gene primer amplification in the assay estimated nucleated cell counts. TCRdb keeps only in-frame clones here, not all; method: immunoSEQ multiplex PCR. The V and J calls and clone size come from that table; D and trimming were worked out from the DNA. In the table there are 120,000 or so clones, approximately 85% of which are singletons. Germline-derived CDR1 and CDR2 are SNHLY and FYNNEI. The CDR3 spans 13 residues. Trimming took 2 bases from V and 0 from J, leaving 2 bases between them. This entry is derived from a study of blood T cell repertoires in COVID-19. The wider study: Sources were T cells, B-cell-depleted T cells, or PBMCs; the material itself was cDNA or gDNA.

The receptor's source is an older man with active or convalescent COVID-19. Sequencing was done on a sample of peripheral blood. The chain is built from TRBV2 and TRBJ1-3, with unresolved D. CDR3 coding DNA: TGTGCCAGCAGTGAATACTCTGGAAACACCATATATTTT. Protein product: CASSEYSGNTIYF.